The rows below give T cell receptor beta chains drawn from one sample of a study of CD8 T cells in Susac syndrome. From the immunoSEQ multiplex PCR reads, TCRdb called clonotypes with MiXCR, one entry per CDR3 protein. Here the sample spans approximately 210,000 distinct CDR3 sequences, about 95% being singletons. Source material: CD4+ T cells from PBMCs. These receptor sequences come from a human donor with Susac syndrome. The CDR3 runs from the conserved cysteine through the conserved F or W. A D gene is named only where the DNA matches it firmly. Expanded clones are given a class, and other clones once, few, many or no size at all.

TRBV27,-,15,TRBJ2-3,-,CASSLYADPTDTQYF,TGTGCCAGCTCCCTTTACGCCGATCCCACAGATACGCAGTATTTT
TRBV6-6,-,13,TRBJ1-6,-,CASSLRGDSPLHF,TGTGCCAGCAGTCTTAGGGGGGATTCACCCCTCCACTTT
TRBV12-3/TRBV12-4,-,14,TRBJ1-1,TRBD1,CASSRQGRGTEAFF,TGTGCCAGCAGTCGACAGGGCCGGGGGACTGAAGCTTTCTTT
TRBV6-2/TRBV6-3,-,17,TRBJ1-5,-,CASSYSRTVQSNQPQHF,TGTGCCAGCAGTTACTCCCGGACAGTGCAAAGCAATCAGCCCCAGCATTTT
TRBV11-2,-,13,TRBJ2-5,TRBD2,CASSLGSGVTQYF,TGTGCCAGCAGCTTGGGTAGCGGGGTGACCCAGTACTTC
TRBV9,-,18,TRBJ1-3,-,CASSVESRPALIGNTIYF,TGTGCCAGCAGCGTAGAGTCCCGCCCGGCCTTGATCGGAAACACCATATATTTT
TRBV12-3/TRBV12-4,-,19,TRBJ1-2,-,CASSPTTGGVRVPNYGYTF,TGTGCCAGCAGTCCAACCACTGGGGGGGTTCGGGTTCCCAACTATGGCTACACCTTC
TRBV6-2/TRBV6-3,-,14,TRBJ1-6,-,CASGTLIGNSPLHF,TGTGCCAGCGGAACCCTCATAGGGAATTCACCCCTCCACTTT
TRBV5-4,-,15,TRBJ2-5,-,CASSLVSSSGGTQYF,TGTGCCAGCAGCTTGGTGTCTAGTAGTGGAGGGACCCAGTACTTC
TRBV3-1,-,14,TRBJ1-2,-,CASSQDPAQWGYTF,TGTGCCAGCAGCCAAGATCCAGCACAGTGGGGCTACACCTTC
TRBV20-1,-,16,TRBJ2-2,TRBD2,CSARGGLAGDPGELFF,TGCAGTGCTAGGGGGGGACTAGCGGGGGACCCCGGGGAGCTGTTTTTT
TRBV19,-,13,TRBJ1-1,TRBD1,CATNRGRNTEAFF,TGTGCCACCAACAGGGGGCGGAACACTGAAGCTTTCTTT
TRBV11-2,-,16,TRBJ2-4,-,CASSLDLGEGSDIQYF,TGTGCCAGCAGCTTAGATCTGGGGGAAGGTTCGGACATTCAGTACTTC
TRBV20-1,-,14,TRBJ2-4,TRBD1,CSARTRDRAHIQYF,TGCAGTGCTAGAACCCGGGACAGGGCTCATATTCAGTACTTC
TRBV4-2,-,14,TRBJ2-4,-,CASSAEGAKNIQYF,TGTGCCAGCAGTGCCGAGGGCGCCAAAAACATTCAGTACTTC
TRBV3-1,-,16,TRBJ1-1,-,CASSQVPGARIPEAFF,TGTGCCAGCAGCCAAGTACCAGGGGCCCGAATTCCAGAAGCTTTCTTT
TRBV20-1,-,11,TRBJ2-1,-,CSATGYDEQFF,TGCAGTGCTACTGGGTACGATGAGCAGTTCTTC
TRBV10-3,-,13,TRBJ2-7,TRBD2,CAIRRGDEDEQYF,TGTGCCATCAGGCGGGGGGATGAGGACGAGCAGTACTTC
TRBV4-3,-,15,TRBJ1-6,-,CASSQARSYNSPLHF,TGCGCCAGCAGCCAAGCCCGCTCCTATAATTCACCCCTCCACTTT
TRBV24-1,-,13,TRBJ2-3,-,CATGGADTDTQYF,TGTGCCACCGGCGGAGCCGACACAGATACGCAGTATTTT
TRBV5-1,-,14,TRBJ2-7,TRBD1,CASSGGTGLYEQYF,TGCGCCAGCAGCGGCGGGACAGGTCTATACGAGCAGTACTTC
TRBV7-9,-,13,TRBJ1-1,-,CASSLAPDTEAFF,TGTGCCAGCAGCTTAGCCCCGGACACTGAAGCTTTCTTT
TRBV11-1,-,13,TRBJ1-4,-,CASSLVGGEKLFF,TGTGCCAGCAGCCTGGTAGGAGGCGAAAAACTGTTTTTT
TRBV4-1,-,15,TRBJ2-7,TRBD2,CASSQPTSGSYEQYF,TGCGCCAGCAGCCAACCCACTAGCGGCTCCTACGAGCAGTACTTC
TRBV15,-,17,TRBJ2-3,-,CATSREGGAGFPDTQYF,TGTGCCACCAGCAGAGAAGGGGGGGCGGGATTTCCAGATACGCAGTATTTT
TRBV28,-,15,TRBJ2-2,TRBD1,CASSLAGGRTGELFF,TGTGCCAGCAGTTTAGCAGGGGGCCGCACCGGGGAGCTGTTTTTT
TRBV5-6,-,14,TRBJ2-5,-,CASSLPRTQETQYF,TGTGCCAGCAGCTTGCCGAGGACACAGGAGACCCAGTACTTC
TRBV9,-,15,TRBJ2-2,-,CASSVPAGQTGELFF,TGTGCCAGCAGCGTACCGGCTGGACAAACCGGGGAGCTGTTTTTT
TRBV29-1,-,14,TRBJ1-1,-,CSVEPGSLYTEAFF,TGCAGCGTTGAACCAGGGTCGTTGTACACTGAAGCTTTCTTT
TRBV5-6,-,14,TRBJ2-5,-,CASSLGRVGQTQYF,TGTGCCAGCAGCTTGGGCAGGGTCGGCCAGACCCAGTACTTC
TRBV30,-,14,TRBJ1-2,-,CAWRIQVTNYGYTF,TGTGCCTGGAGAATACAGGTGACTAACTATGGCTACACCTTC
TRBV5-4,-,14,TRBJ1-1,-,CASRIRAGGGEAFF,TGTGCCAGCAGGATCAGGGCCGGGGGGGGTGAAGCTTTCTTT
TRBV14,-,12,TRBJ2-3,-,CASSQVTDTQYF,TGTGCCAGCAGCCAAGTAACAGATACGCAGTATTTT
TRBV3-1,-,14,TRBJ1-1,-,CASSQLQGPGGAFF,TGTGCCAGCAGCCAACTACAGGGCCCTGGGGGAGCTTTCTTT
TRBV7-2,-,14,TRBJ1-2,TRBD1,CASAPRTGLRGYTF,TGTGCCAGCGCGCCTCGGACAGGGTTGAGGGGCTACACCTTC
TRBV7-6,once,18,TRBJ2-2,TRBD2,CASSLYAGGLAGSGELFF,TGTGCCAGCAGCTTATACGCCGGTGGGCTAGCGGGCTCCGGGGAGCTGTTTTTT
TRBV6-2/TRBV6-3,-,14,TRBJ1-1,TRBD1,CASEIDRGHTEAFF,TGTGCCAGCGAGATCGACAGGGGGCACACTGAAGCTTTCTTT
TRBV29-1,-,12,TRBJ2-7,TRBD1,CSVGQGQGEQYF,TGCAGCGTCGGACAGGGTCAAGGCGAGCAGTACTTC
TRBV6-2/TRBV6-3,-,16,TRBJ2-3,TRBD2,CASSKGLAVNTDTQYF,TGTGCCAGCAGCAAGGGTCTAGCGGTTAACACAGATACGCAGTATTTT
TRBV30,-,14,TRBJ2-3,-,CACLLRGATDTQYF,TGTGCCTGCCTTCTCAGGGGAGCTACAGATACGCAGTATTTT
TRBV4-1,-,14,TRBJ2-5,-,CASSQDTGWETQYF,TGCGCCAGCAGCCAAGATACGGGGTGGGAGACCCAGTACTTC
TRBV20-1,-,15,TRBJ2-7,-,CSARPHGSSSYEQYF,TGCAGTGCTAGACCTCACGGGTCTAGCAGCTACGAGCAGTACTTC